This T cell receptor (beta chain) came from a study of blood T cells in healthy people across ages. Each sample yielded at least 6 million isolated PBMCs. The germline gives CDR1 LGHNA, CDR2 YNFKEQ. Trimming shortened V by 1 base and J by 2 bases, and 9 bases separated the two germline ends. The CDR3 loop spans 14 amino acids. This clonotype showed up many times. Its target is unknown. Combining a sample-barcoded 5' primer with a J-beta primer mix, a second PCR ran for about 7 to 12 cycles. A template-switch adaptor that had 12 random nucleotides put a tag on each cDNA molecule. TCRdb reprocessed the 5' RACE reads with MiXCR, giving one entry per CDR3 protein. The sample lists over 1.5 million distinct CDR3 sequences, 40% to 55% occurring once. Study results and limitations: The unknown donor CMV status may have confounded expanded clonotype changes. Among long-lived donors, naive CD4+ cells were more numerous and diversity higher than in aged donors.

This TCR was recovered from a woman in her thirties or forties in good health. The chain is built from TRBV4-2 and TRBJ2-7; a weak D match, TRBD2 (5 bases). Sequencing was carried out using blood. The CDR3 is CASSQGAGAYEQYF. DNA of the CDR3: TGTGCCAGCAGCCAAGGGGCCGGGGCCTACGAGCAGTACTTC.